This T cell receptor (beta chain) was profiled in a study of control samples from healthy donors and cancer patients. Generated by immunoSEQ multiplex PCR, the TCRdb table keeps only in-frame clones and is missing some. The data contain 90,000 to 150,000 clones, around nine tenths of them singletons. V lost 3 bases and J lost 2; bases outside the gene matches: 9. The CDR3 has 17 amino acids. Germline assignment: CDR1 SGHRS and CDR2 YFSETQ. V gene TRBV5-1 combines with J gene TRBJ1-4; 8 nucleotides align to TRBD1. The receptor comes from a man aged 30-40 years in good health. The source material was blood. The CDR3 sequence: CASSWGGTGLTNEKLFF. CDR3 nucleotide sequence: TGCGCCAGCAGCTGGGGAGGGACAGGTCTTACTAATGAAAAACTGTTTTTT.